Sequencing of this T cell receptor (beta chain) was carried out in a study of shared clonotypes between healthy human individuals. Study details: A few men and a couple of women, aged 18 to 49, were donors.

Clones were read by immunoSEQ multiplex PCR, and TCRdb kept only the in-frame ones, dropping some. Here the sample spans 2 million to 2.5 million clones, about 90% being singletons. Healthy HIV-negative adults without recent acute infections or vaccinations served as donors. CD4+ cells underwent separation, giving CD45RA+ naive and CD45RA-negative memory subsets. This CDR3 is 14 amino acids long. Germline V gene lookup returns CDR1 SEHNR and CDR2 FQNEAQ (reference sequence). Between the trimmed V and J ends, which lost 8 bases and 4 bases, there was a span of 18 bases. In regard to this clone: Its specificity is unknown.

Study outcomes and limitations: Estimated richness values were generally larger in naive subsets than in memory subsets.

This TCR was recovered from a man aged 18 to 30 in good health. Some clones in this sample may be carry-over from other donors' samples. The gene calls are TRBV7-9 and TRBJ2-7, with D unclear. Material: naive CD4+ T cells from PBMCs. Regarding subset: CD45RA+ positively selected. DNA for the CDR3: TGTGCCAGCGGCTCCCTTAGTTGGGGTTACGAGCAGTACTTC. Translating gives CASGSLSWGYEQYF.